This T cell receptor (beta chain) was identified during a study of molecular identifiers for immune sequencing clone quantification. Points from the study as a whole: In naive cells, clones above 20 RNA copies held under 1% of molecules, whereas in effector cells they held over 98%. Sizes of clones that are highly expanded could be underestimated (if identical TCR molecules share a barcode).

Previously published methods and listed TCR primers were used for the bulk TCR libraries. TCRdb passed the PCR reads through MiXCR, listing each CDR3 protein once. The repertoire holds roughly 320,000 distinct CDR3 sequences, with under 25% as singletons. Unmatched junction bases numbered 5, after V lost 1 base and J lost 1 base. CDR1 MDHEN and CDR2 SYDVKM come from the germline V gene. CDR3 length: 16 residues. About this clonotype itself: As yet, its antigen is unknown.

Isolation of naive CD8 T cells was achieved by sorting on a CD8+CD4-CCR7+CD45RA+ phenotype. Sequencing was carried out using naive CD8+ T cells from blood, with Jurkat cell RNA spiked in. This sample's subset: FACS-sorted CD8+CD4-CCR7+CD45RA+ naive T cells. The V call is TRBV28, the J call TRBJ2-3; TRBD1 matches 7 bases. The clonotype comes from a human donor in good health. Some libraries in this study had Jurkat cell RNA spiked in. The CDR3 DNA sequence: TGTGCCAGCAGTTTATTAGGGGGCCAGGGCACAGATACGCAGTATTTT. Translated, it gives CASSLLGGQGTDTQYF.